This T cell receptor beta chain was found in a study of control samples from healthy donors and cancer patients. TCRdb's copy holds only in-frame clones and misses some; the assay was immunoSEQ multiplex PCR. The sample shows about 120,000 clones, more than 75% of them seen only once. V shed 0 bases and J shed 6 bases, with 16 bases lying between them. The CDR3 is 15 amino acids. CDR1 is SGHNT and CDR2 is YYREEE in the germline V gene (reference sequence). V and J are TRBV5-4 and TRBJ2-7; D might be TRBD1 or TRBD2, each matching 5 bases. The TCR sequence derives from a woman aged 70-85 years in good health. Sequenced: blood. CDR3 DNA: TGTGCCAGCAGCTTGGAGGGCGGTCGGGGCGCCGAGCAGTACTTC. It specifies CASSLEGGRGAEQYF. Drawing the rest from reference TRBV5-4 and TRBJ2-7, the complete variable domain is ETGVTQSPTHLIKTRGQQVTLRCSSQSGHNTVSWYQQALGQGPQFIFQYYREEENGRGNFPPRFSGLQFPNYSSELNVNALELDDSALYLCASSLEGGRGAEQYFGPGTRLTVT.